The clone carrying this T cell receptor (beta chain) was found once. V was cut by 0 bases and J by 8 bases, with 22 bases left in between. Per the germline V gene, CDR1 is DFQATT and CDR2 is SNEGSKA (reference sequence). The CDR3 extends over 17 amino acids. These data belong to a study of CD8 T cells in Susac syndrome. A quantity of about 0.5 to 1 ug RNA underwent reverse transcription using random hexamers. The authors amplified TCR beta CDR3 across 54 Vbeta and 13 Jbeta using immunoSEQ multiplex PCR. TCRdb reprocessed the immunoSEQ multiplex PCR reads with MiXCR, giving one entry per CDR3 protein. The repertoire holds 130,000 or so distinct CDR3 sequences, with roughly 95% as singletons.

The gene calls are TRBV20-1 and TRBJ1-4, with a possible D match to TRBD1 (6 bases). Sample: CD4+ T cells from PBMCs. The receptor comes from a human donor with multiple sclerosis. In DNA, the CDR3 is TGCAGTGCTAGAGATAGATTTGGGACACCCGGCGGGGAAAAACTGTTTTTT. It is translated as CSARDRFGTPGGEKLFF.